These T cell receptor beta chains were read from a single sample in a study of T cells expressing NK-cell markers. TCRdb re-called the 5' RACE reads; one entry per CDR3 protein, DNA not given. Recorded here are 550,000 or so distinct CDR3 sequences; the top ten clones represent approximately 4%. Material: blood T cells: a sorted CD56 or NKG2C T cell subset, CD4+ or CD8+ T cells, or bulk PBMC T cells (not recorded which). Receptors were obtained from a man aged 18 to 35 in good health. Both conserved end residues are part of each CDR3. Each record gives: J gene, V gene, CDR3 protein.

TRBJ2-3 TRBV7-2 CASSLGSTPGSQYF
TRBJ2-3 TRBV12-3/TRBV12-4 CASGGISTDTQYF
TRBJ2-1 TRBV7-9 CASSLAPGVKKFF
TRBJ2-7 TRBV28 CASTTGQGKTYEQYF
TRBJ1-6 TRBV27 CASTNRERSPLHF
TRBJ2-3 TRBV6-1 CASSLRTGRGADTQYF
TRBJ2-6 TRBV18 CASSSTVLPSGANVLTF
TRBJ2-1 TRBV12-3/TRBV12-4 CASSLVGSNEQFF
TRBJ2-5 TRBV2 CASSDGTSGNQETQYF
TRBJ1-5 TRBV30 CAWGGEINQPQHF
TRBJ2-1 TRBV4-2 CASSQEGGSGNEQFF
TRBJ1-6 TRBV12-3/TRBV12-4 CASRQVNSPLHF
TRBJ2-2 TRBV3-1 CASSPPTGTSANTGELFF
TRBJ2-3 TRBV24-1 CATSDPRTGLATDTQYF
TRBJ2-3 TRBV5-1 CASSPQGLAVNTDTQYF
TRBJ2-1 TRBV15 CATRQINEQFF
TRBJ1-1 TRBV3-1 CASSQGAVGNTEAFF
TRBJ2-5 TRBV29-1 CSVGLAGLMGETQYF
TRBJ2-1 TRBV4-3 CASSQDGPAGDEQFF